The clone carrying this T cell receptor beta chain was seen once. Here immunoSEQ multiplex PCR was the method, and the copy in TCRdb shows in-frame clones only, minus some. The data show 70,000 to 95,000 clones, roughly 94% seen once. Trimming took off 6 bases at V and 1 base at J, with 23 bases between the two ends. The CDR3 covers 18 residues. From germline, CDR1 is MNHEY and CDR2 SMNVEV (reference sequence). The entry originates in a study of OX40 agonist ivuxolimab in advanced cancers. Across the study: Those enrolled were 82.7% male, with a mean age of about 66 years and ages from roughly 23 to 80.

This sample comprised CD4+ or CD8+ T cells sorted from blood, obtained in a trial of the OX40 agonist ivuxolimab. The clonotype comes from an adult with an advanced solid tumor such as melanoma, head and neck, liver or kidney cancer. The chain joins TRBV27 to TRBJ2-3, with a weak D call TRBD2 (5 bases). CDR3 nucleotide sequence: TGTGCCAGCAGCTTTTGGTCCCCACGGGGTAGGGGCACAGATACGCAGTATTTT. Encoded protein: CASSFWSPRGRGTDTQYF.